The clone carrying this TCR beta chain was observed at least ten times. No antigen is known for it. TCR beta CDR3 regions were amplified from RNA transcripts. HTBI primers drove first-round RT-PCR of the TCR CDR3. From the multiplex PCR reads, TCRdb called clonotypes with MiXCR, one entry per CDR3 protein. The repertoire includes roughly 800,000 distinct CDR3 sequences, roughly 40% of them detected once, and more than 7% sits in the top ten. The trim removed 2 bases at V and 6 bases at J, leaving 7 bases unmatched. Germline V gives CDR1 SGDLS, CDR2 YYNGEE. The CDR3 is 15 residues long. The sample belongs to a study of T cells in Graves' hyperthyroidism and ophthalmopathy. Findings and limits, study-wide: Appearing also in blood were most of the thyroid clonotypes expanded above 0.001.

Uncontrolled infection, other autoimmune disease, pregnancy and lactation each barred patients from inclusion. More than 9.5 ml fresh peripheral blood yielded the PBMCs. Material: blood. This receptor was identified in a man aged 18 to 30 with Graves' hyperthyroidism. The V call is TRBV9, the J call TRBJ1-4, with 7 bases lining up with TRBD1. CDR3 nucleotide sequence: TGTGCCAGCAGCGTTGGACAGGCCCGACATGAAAAACTGTTTTTT. Amino acid sequence: CASSVGQARHEKLFF.